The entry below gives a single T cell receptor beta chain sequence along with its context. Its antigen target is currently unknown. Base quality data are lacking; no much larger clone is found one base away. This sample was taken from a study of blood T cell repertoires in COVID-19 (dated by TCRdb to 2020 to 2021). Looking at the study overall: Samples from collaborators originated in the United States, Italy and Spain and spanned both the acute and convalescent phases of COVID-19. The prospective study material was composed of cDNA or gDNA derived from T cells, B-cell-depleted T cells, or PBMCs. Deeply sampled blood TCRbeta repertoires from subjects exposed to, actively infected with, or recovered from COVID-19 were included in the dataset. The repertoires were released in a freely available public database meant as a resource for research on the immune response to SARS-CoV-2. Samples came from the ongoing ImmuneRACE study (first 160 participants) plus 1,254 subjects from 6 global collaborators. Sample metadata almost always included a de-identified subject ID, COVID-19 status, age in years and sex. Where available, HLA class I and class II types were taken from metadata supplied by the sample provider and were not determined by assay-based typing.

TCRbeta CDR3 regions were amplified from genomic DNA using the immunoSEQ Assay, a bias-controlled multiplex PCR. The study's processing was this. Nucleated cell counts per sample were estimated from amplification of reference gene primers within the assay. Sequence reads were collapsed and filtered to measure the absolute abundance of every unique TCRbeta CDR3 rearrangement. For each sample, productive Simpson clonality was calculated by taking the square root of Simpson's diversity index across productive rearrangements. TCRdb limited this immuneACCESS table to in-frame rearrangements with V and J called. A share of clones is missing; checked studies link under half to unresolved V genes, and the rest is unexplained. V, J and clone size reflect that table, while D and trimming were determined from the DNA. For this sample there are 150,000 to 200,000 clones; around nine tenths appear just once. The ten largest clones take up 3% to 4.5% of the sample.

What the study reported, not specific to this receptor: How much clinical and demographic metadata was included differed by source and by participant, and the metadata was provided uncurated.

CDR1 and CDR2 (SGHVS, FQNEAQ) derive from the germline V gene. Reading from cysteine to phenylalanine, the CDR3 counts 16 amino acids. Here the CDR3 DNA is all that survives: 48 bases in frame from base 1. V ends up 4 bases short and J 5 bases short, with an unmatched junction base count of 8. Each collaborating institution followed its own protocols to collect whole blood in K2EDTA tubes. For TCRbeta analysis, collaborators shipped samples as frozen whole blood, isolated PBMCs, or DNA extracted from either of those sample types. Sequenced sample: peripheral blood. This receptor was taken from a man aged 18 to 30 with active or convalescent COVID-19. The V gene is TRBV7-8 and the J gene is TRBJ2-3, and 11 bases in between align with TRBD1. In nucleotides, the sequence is TGTGCCAGCAGCTCCCCCCGGGACAGGGGGTTAGATACGCAGTATTTT. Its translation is CASSSPRDRGLDTQYF.